This T cell receptor beta chain appears in the sequencing data of a study of T cell changes during pregnancy in multiple sclerosis. Libraries were prepared by immunoSEQ multiplex PCR; TCRdb keeps only in-frame clonotypes and omits some of them. The sample has approximately 41,000 clones; 90% to 95% are singletons. CDR3 length: 13 amino acids. V lost 4 bases and J lost 3, with 10 bases in between. Per germline, CDR1 MNHNS and CDR2 SASEGT. In this sample, this clone turned up once. This specimen was CD8+ T cells from peripheral blood mononuclear cells, taken in the third trimester of pregnancy. The V gene is TRBV6-1, the J gene TRBJ2-7; D unclear. The receptor was isolated from a female donor with multiple sclerosis, enrolled in a pregnancy study. This CDR3 is CASSATDHYEQYF. The DNA for the CDR3 is TGTGCCAGCAGTGCTACAGATCACTACGAGCAGTACTTC.